This T cell receptor (beta chain) was identified during a study of T cells expressing NK-cell markers. Notes on the study in general: Expanded clones of NKG2C+ T cells had an unclear HCMV specificity.

No DNA is given; TCRdb re-called the 5' RACE reads and lists each CDR3 protein once. This sample's table reports over 120,000 distinct CDR3 sequences. As regards this clonotype: The antigen is not known.

This CDR3 contains 17 residues. The J gene is TRBJ1-1, the V gene TRBV12-3 or TRBV12-4. Material: blood T cells: a sorted CD56 or NKG2C T cell subset, CD4+ or CD8+ T cells, or bulk PBMC T cells (not recorded which). This clonotype originated in a man aged 18 to 29 in good health. This chain's CDR3 is CASSLIGLEFMNTEAFF.